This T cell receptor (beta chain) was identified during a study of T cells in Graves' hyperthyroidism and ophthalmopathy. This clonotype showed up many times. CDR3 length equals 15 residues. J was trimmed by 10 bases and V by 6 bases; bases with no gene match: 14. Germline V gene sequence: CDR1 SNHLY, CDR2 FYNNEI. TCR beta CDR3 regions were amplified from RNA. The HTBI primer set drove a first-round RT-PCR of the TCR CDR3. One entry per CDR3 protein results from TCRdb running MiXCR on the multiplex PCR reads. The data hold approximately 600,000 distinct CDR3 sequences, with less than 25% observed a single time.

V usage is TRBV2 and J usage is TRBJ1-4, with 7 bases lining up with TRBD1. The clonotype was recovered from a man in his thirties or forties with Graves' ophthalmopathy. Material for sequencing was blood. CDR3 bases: TGTGCCAGCAGCGACAGGGCCCCATCGGATGGAAAACTGTTTTTT. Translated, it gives CASSDRAPSDGKLFF. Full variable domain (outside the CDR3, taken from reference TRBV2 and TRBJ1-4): EPEVTQTPSHQVTQMGQEVILRCVPISNHLYFYWYRQILGQKVEFLVSFYNNEISEKSEIFDDQFSVERPDGSNFTLKIRSTKLEDSAMYFCASSDRAPSDGKLFFGSGTQLSVL.